The rows below give T cell receptor beta chains drawn from one sample of a study of T cells expressing NK-cell markers. TCRdb reprocessed the 5' RACE reads and stores each CDR3 protein as one record, lacking DNA. In total, the table holds hundreds of thousands of distinct CDR3 sequences. The sequencing input was blood T cells: a sorted CD56 or NKG2C T cell subset, CD4+ or CD8+ T cells, or bulk PBMC T cells (not recorded which). The receptors were sampled from a man in his late teens or twenties in good health. Each CDR3 is given with its conserved first and last residue.

cdr3_length: 15
v_call: TRBV7-9
j_call: TRBJ2-5
cdr3_aa: CASSFGQGLLETQYF

cdr3_length: 17
v_call: TRBV5-1
j_call: TRBJ2-2
cdr3_aa: CASSGSWDKGFSGELFF

cdr3_length: 15
v_call: TRBV6-1
j_call: TRBJ2-1
cdr3_aa: CASSARQGGQGEQFF

cdr3_length: 15
v_call: TRBV11-2
j_call: TRBJ1-4
cdr3_aa: CASSSQQGPNEKLFF

cdr3_length: 13
v_call: TRBV12-3/TRBV12-4
j_call: TRBJ2-5
cdr3_aa: CASGTGGSQTQYF

cdr3_length: 14
v_call: TRBV12-3/TRBV12-4
j_call: TRBJ1-6
cdr3_aa: CASRPDRGWQPLHF

cdr3_length: 14
v_call: TRBV3-1
j_call: TRBJ2-5
cdr3_aa: CASSQDPGQQTQYF

cdr3_length: 13
v_call: TRBV25-1
j_call: TRBJ1-1
cdr3_aa: CASSEYYLGGAFF

cdr3_length: 16
v_call: TRBV5-1
j_call: TRBJ1-4
cdr3_aa: CASSSRGPPTNEKLFF

cdr3_length: 14
v_call: TRBV6-5
j_call: TRBJ1-5
cdr3_aa: CASSYPTPDQPQHF

cdr3_length: 13
v_call: TRBV7-6
j_call: TRBJ2-1
cdr3_aa: CASSIPGSHEQFF

cdr3_length: 15
v_call: TRBV20-1
j_call: TRBJ2-3
cdr3_aa: CSAIDRASSTDTQYF

cdr3_length: 16
v_call: TRBV6-5
j_call: TRBJ2-1
cdr3_aa: CASSYSRLAGVNEQFF

cdr3_length: 15
v_call: TRBV7-2
j_call: TRBJ2-2
cdr3_aa: CASSLNLANTGELFF

cdr3_length: 14
v_call: TRBV9
j_call: TRBJ1-1
cdr3_aa: CASSATGQSTEAFF

cdr3_length: 16
v_call: TRBV20-1
j_call: TRBJ1-2
cdr3_aa: CSAKTGGQNANYGYTF

cdr3_length: 18
v_call: TRBV5-1
j_call: TRBJ2-3
cdr3_aa: CASSLTLYSGRVSDTQYF

cdr3_length: 15
v_call: TRBV7-9
j_call: TRBJ2-1
cdr3_aa: CASSSSRGAGNEQFF

cdr3_length: 13
v_call: TRBV10-3
j_call: TRBJ2-1
cdr3_aa: CAIRLAGANEQFF

cdr3_length: 13
v_call: TRBV7-2
j_call: TRBJ2-5
cdr3_aa: CASSLSRSETQYF

cdr3_length: 14
v_call: TRBV6-5
j_call: TRBJ2-7
cdr3_aa: CASSYTSGTYEQYF

cdr3_length: 16
v_call: TRBV24-1
j_call: TRBJ2-1
cdr3_aa: CATSDFNAARDNEQFF

cdr3_length: 14
v_call: TRBV20-1
j_call: TRBJ2-1
cdr3_aa: CSAMGGLSYNEQFF

cdr3_length: 15
v_call: TRBV5-1
j_call: TRBJ2-4
cdr3_aa: CASSRTTGGGDIQYF

cdr3_length: 17
v_call: TRBV7-3
j_call: TRBJ2-3
cdr3_aa: CASSPPRRREGPDTQYF

cdr3_length: 14
v_call: TRBV12-3/TRBV12-4
j_call: TRBJ2-1
cdr3_aa: CATVLGRESREQFF

cdr3_length: 15
v_call: TRBV29-1
j_call: TRBJ2-4
cdr3_aa: CSVVEPPPGPNIQYF

cdr3_length: 12
v_call: TRBV5-1
j_call: TRBJ2-7
cdr3_aa: CASRPEGGEQYF

cdr3_length: 13
v_call: TRBV21-1
j_call: TRBJ1-2
cdr3_aa: CASIKTGFYGYTF

cdr3_length: 13
v_call: TRBV15
j_call: TRBJ2-3
cdr3_aa: CASRGQVTDTQYF

cdr3_length: 15
v_call: TRBV7-9
j_call: TRBJ2-5
cdr3_aa: CASSFKRDPQETQYF

cdr3_length: 13
v_call: TRBV29-1
j_call: TRBJ1-2
cdr3_aa: CSVVPRANYGYTF

cdr3_length: 18
v_call: TRBV29-1
j_call: TRBJ2-3
cdr3_aa: CSVEVAESSPTSTDTQYF

cdr3_length: 15
v_call: TRBV20-1
j_call: TRBJ2-3
cdr3_aa: CSASRPSGKADTQYF

cdr3_length: 15
v_call: TRBV5-1
j_call: TRBJ2-5
cdr3_aa: CASSLRAGGSETQYF

cdr3_length: 14
v_call: TRBV5-1
j_call: TRBJ1-1
cdr3_aa: CASSTVRQAAEAFF

cdr3_length: 15
v_call: TRBV6-1
j_call: TRBJ2-7
cdr3_aa: CASTRTGTGSYEQYF

cdr3_length: 14
v_call: TRBV7-9
j_call: TRBJ1-1
cdr3_aa: CASSSRLTNTEAFF

cdr3_length: 14
v_call: TRBV30
j_call: TRBJ2-1
cdr3_aa: CAWSGLRLDNEQFF

cdr3_length: 12
v_call: TRBV28
j_call: TRBJ1-1
cdr3_aa: CASSEAGTEAFF

cdr3_length: 12
v_call: TRBV6-6
j_call: TRBJ2-5
cdr3_aa: CASKGVRETQYF

cdr3_length: 17
v_call: TRBV12-3/TRBV12-4
j_call: TRBJ2-1
cdr3_aa: CASSYPTSASSYNEQFF

cdr3_length: 12
v_call: TRBV9
j_call: TRBJ2-2
cdr3_aa: CASSVVGGELFF

cdr3_length: 15
v_call: TRBV4-1
j_call: TRBJ2-1
cdr3_aa: CASSPGLSSYNEQFF

cdr3_length: 15
v_call: TRBV2
j_call: TRBJ2-4
cdr3_aa: CASSGATAAKNIQYF

cdr3_length: 16
v_call: TRBV10-3
j_call: TRBJ1-1
cdr3_aa: CAISESPPGRDTEAFF

cdr3_length: 12
v_call: TRBV5-4
j_call: TRBJ2-2
cdr3_aa: CASRLFGGELFF